The 28 T cell receptor beta chains in this list originate from one sample, sequenced in a study of CD8 T cells in ankylosing spondylitis. General observations from the study: Among TCR beta sequences, a motif of eight highly homologous variants appeared characteristic of ankylosing spondylitis blood.

MiXCR was run by TCRdb on the 5' RACE reads, yielding one entry per CDR3 protein. Among under 850,000 distinct CDR3 sequences listed, 15% to 20% were seen once. The antigens for these receptors are not known. The sample comprised blood, either unsorted or a sorted T cell fraction (not recorded which). All receptors come from a male donor with ankylosing spondylitis.

V is TRBV11-1 and J is TRBJ2-3; 12 bases fit TRBD2. The CDR3 contains 18 residues. The V gene's germline CDR1 is SGHAT and CDR2 FQDESV (reference sequence). After removal of 5 bases from V and 1 base from J, the junction contained 10 bases not matched to a gene. CDR3 nucleotide sequence: TGTGCCAGCAGCGGGATTTGGACTAGCGGGAAAGGCACAGATACGCAGTATTTT. Translating it yields CASSGIWTSGKGTDTQYF.

CDR3 DNA sequence: TGCGCCAGCAGCTTGGATCCTGCCCGAAATGAGCAGTTCTTC. Translated, it gives CASSLDPARNEQFF. The rearrangement links TRBV5-1 to TRBJ2-1; D gene unclear. The CDR3 loop spans 14 amino acids. With 0 bases removed from V and 7 bases from J, the gap between germline ends came to 11 bases. Germline values: CDR1 SGHRS, CDR2 YFSETQ.

The chain links TRBV29-1 to TRBJ2-1, with 10 bases that match TRBD1. V dropped 7 bases and J dropped 6; count of bases not matched to a gene: 9. Germline CDR1 is SQVTM and CDR2 is ANQGSEA. The CDR3 is 14 residues long. The CDR3 protein is CSATLRTGGNEQFF. The CDR3 DNA is TGCAGCGCCACCTTGAGGACAGGGGGCAATGAGCAGTTCTTC.

This chain joins TRBV29-1 and TRBJ2-1; D not certain. Germline V gene sequence: CDR1 SQVTM, CDR2 ANQGSEA. V dropped 6 bases and J dropped 0 bases, with 15 bases sitting between them. The CDR3 length is 15 residues. The CDR3 nucleotides read TGCAGCGTCGCCCTGGCCCTGAGCTCCTACAATGAGCAGTTCTTC. Its protein is CSVALALSSYNEQFF.

The chain combines TRBV20-1 with TRBJ2-2; D might be TRBD1 (6 bases). V was trimmed by 3 bases and J by 6 bases, leaving 17 bases between them. The germline CDR1 and CDR2 sequences are DFQATT and SNEGSKA (reference sequence). This CDR3 comprises 15 residues. This CDR3 reads CSARIAAGDSGELFF. The CDR3 DNA sequence: TGCAGTGCTAGGATCGCGGCAGGGGATTCCGGGGAGCTGTTTTTT.

This clonotype has just a few counts. V and J are TRBV29-1 and TRBJ2-2, with 12 bases fitting TRBD2. There are 16 residues in the CDR3. Germline lookup yields CDR1 SQVTM and CDR2 ANQGSEA. J gave up 1 base and V 7 bases, and 7 bases lay outside the gene matches. CDR3 residues: CSAGLAGKENTGELFF. The CDR3 DNA is TGCAGCGCCGGACTAGCGGGAAAGGAGAACACCGGGGAGCTGTTTTTT.

This clonotype occurred a few times. The gene calls are TRBV29-1 and TRBJ1-1; no reliable D call. The length of the CDR3 is 14 residues. V shed 4 bases and J shed 0 bases, with 12 bases lying between them. Germline V gene sequence: CDR1 SQVTM, CDR2 ANQGSEA. The chain's CDR3 is CSVALGILNTEAFF. As DNA, the CDR3 is TGCAGCGTTGCGCTCGGCATTCTGAACACTGAAGCTTTCTTT. Based on the CDR3 plus reference TRBV29-1 and TRBJ1-1, the full variable domain is SAVISQKPSRDICQRGTSLTIQCQVDSQVTMMFWYRQQPGQSLTLIATANQGSEATYESGFVIDKFPISRPNLTFSTLTVSNMSPEDSSIYLCSVALGILNTEAFFGQGTRLTVV.

This clonotype showed up just a few times. The chain employs TRBV12-3 or TRBV12-4 and TRBJ1-5; 7 nucleotides align to TRBD1. V shed 5 bases, J shed 4 bases, and the junction held 8 bases outside the gene matches. The CDR3 runs 15 residues. CDR3 nucleotide sequence: TGTGCCAGCAGTCCCGTGGGACAGATAAATCAGCCCCAGCATTTT. This sequence encodes CASSPVGQINQPQHF.

The V and J genes are TRBV11-2 and TRBJ2-7, with 13 positions matching TRBD2. This CDR3 comprises 17 residues. Germline V gives CDR1 SGHAT, CDR2 FQNNGV. The V segment lost 3 bases and the J segment 0 bases; nucleotides outside the gene matches: 5. The CDR3 reads CASSFGTSGALSYEQYF. CDR3 nucleotide sequence: TGTGCCAGCAGCTTCGGGACTAGCGGGGCACTCTCCTACGAGCAGTACTTC.

V and J are TRBV29-1 and TRBJ2-7; possible D gene TRBD2, 5 bases. V dropped 2 bases and J dropped 9 bases, with 14 bases sitting between them. This CDR3 comprises 12 residues. Germline lookup yields CDR1 SQVTM and CDR2 ANQGSEA. The CDR3 nucleotides are TGCAGCGTTGAAACGCTGAAAGCGGTGCAGTACTTC. Translating it yields CSVETLKAVQYF.

This clonotype appeared a few times. The V call is TRBV4-3, the J call TRBJ2-3; possibly TRBD2 for D (6 bases). Looked up from germline, CDR1 is LGHNA and CDR2 is YSLEER. This CDR3 comprises 14 residues. Trimming left V 0 bases short and J 6 bases short, with 10 bases between. CDR3 DNA sequence: TGCGCCAGCAGCCAAGAGGAGGGGTGGGATACGCAGTATTTT. Translation: CASSQEEGWDTQYF.

This clonotype was seen more than once but under ten times. The chain carries TRBV5-1 and TRBJ2-1; D not certain. Per the germline V gene, CDR1 is SGHRS and CDR2 is YFSETQ. This CDR3 region has 14 residues. V gave up 4 bases and J gave up 1 base, with 9 bases separating them. CDR3 sequence: CASSPNPSYNEQFF. The CDR3 region has the DNA TGCGCCAGCAGCCCAAACCCGTCCTACAATGAGCAGTTCTTC.

The chain combines TRBV29-1 with TRBJ2-3, with D possibly being TRBD1 (6 bases). CDR3 length equals 13 residues. The germline gives CDR1 SQVTM, CDR2 ANQGSEA. Trimming took 4 bases from V and 8 from J, leaving 16 bases between them. The DNA for the CDR3 is TGCAGCGTTGCCTCAGGGGAAGTCGGTACGCAGTATTTT. It codes for CSVASGEVGTQYF.

This chain uses TRBV20-1 with TRBJ2-5; TRBD2 might be the D (7 bases). Trimming took off 8 bases at V and 5 bases at J, with 21 bases between the two ends. This CDR3 contains 14 residues. Per germline, CDR1 DFQATT and CDR2 SNEGSKA (reference sequence). The CDR3 DNA is TGCAGTCCTCGGGGGGCCGACATGGGGGAGACCCAGTACTTC. It specifies CSPRGADMGETQYF.

In the case of this clonotype: A read error may account for a junction end that differs from germline. This chain uses TRBV7-9 with TRBJ2-5; no firm D call. CDR1 is SEHNR, CDR2 FQNEAQ, per germline (reference sequence). The CDR3 has 14 amino acids. The CDR3 DNA reads TGTGCCAGCAGCTTATGGCCAGCGCAAGAGTCCCAGTACTTC. Its protein product is CASSLWPAQESQYF.

This clonotype has just a few counts. In nucleotides, the CDR3 is TGTGCCAGCAATAACCCGGGACTAGCGGGAAACTACGAGCAGTACTTC. It encodes CASNNPGLAGNYEQYF. V and J are TRBV6-4 and TRBJ2-7; 13 bases align to TRBD2. V was clipped by 7 bases and J by 3 bases; unmatched bases: 9. Germline V gives CDR1 MRHNA, CDR2 SNTAGT. CDR3 size: 16 residues.

V is TRBV20-1 and J is TRBJ1-1; D remains ambiguous. Germline V gene sequence: CDR1 DFQATT, CDR2 SNEGSKA (reference sequence). This CDR3 has 15 residues. Trimming pared 0 bases from V and 6 bases from J, leaving 17 bases between. CDR3 amino acids: CSARDLDLAYAEAFF. The CDR3 DNA reads as TGCAGTGCTAGAGATCTTGATTTGGCATACGCTGAAGCTTTCTTT.

This chain uses TRBV12-3 or TRBV12-4 with TRBJ2-3; 7 positions agree with TRBD2. There are 14 residues in the CDR3. The V gene end was trimmed by 3 bases and the J gene end by 6 bases; junction bases not matched to a gene: 6. CDR3 nucleotides: TGTGCCAGCAGTTTCGGGGGGAGCGGGGATACGCAGTATTTT. Its protein is CASSFGGSGDTQYF.

The rearrangement uses TRBV29-1 and TRBJ1-1; TRBD1 might be the D (6 bases). The V end lost 5 bases, the J end lost 9 bases, and 16 bases lay between the germline ends. Germline assignment: CDR1 SQVTM and CDR2 ANQGSEA. The CDR3 consists of 12 residues. The CDR3 sequence is CSVPTGGGKAFF. The CDR3 region has the DNA TGCAGCGTTCCTACAGGAGGGGGAAAAGCTTTCTTT.

The chain joins TRBV30 to TRBJ2-2, with D possibly matching TRBD2 (5 bases). Trimming removed 4 bases from V and 6 bases from J, with 18 bases in between. There are 15 residues in the CDR3. CDR1 and CDR2 (germline): GTSNPN, SVGIG (reference sequence). CDR3 sequence reads: CAWTRQPGIAGELFF. The CDR3 bases are TGTGCCTGGACCCGCCAACCCGGGATCGCCGGGGAGCTGTTTTTT.

This chain connects TRBV5-1 to TRBJ1-2; D gene uncertain. Germline assignment: CDR1 SGHRS and CDR2 YFSETQ. CDR3 length equals 11 residues. Trimming cost V 4 bases and J 2 bases, with 3 bases left between them. CDR3 residues: CASSQNYGYTF. CDR3 sequence (DNA): TGCGCCAGCAGCCAAAACTATGGCTACACCTTC.

At least ten counts were recorded for this clonotype. The V call is TRBV4-1, the J call TRBJ2-1; possible D gene TRBD1, 7 bases. This CDR3 has 19 amino acids. V lost 0 bases, J lost 0 bases, and 18 bases lay in between. CDR1 and CDR2 from the germline V gene are MGHRA and YSYEKL. The CDR3 is CASSQDGDSSGYSYNEQFF. The DNA of the CDR3 is TGCGCCAGCAGCCAAGATGGGGACAGTAGCGGATACTCCTACAATGAGCAGTTCTTC.

This clonotype showed up just a few times. The chain is built from TRBV6-2 or TRBV6-3 and TRBJ1-1; D may be TRBD1 (6 bases). CDR3 length: 15 residues. V shed 0 bases and J shed 5 bases, with 13 bases lying between them. CDR1 and CDR2 (germline): MNHEY, SVGEGT. The CDR3 DNA sequence: TGTGCCAGCAGTTACTCGTTCAGGGGAGGAACTGAAGCTTTCTTT. It codes for CASSYSFRGGTEAFF.

This clonotype has a handful of counts. The rearrangement uses TRBV30 and TRBJ1-1; D call uncertain. CDR1 GTSNPN and CDR2 SVGIG come from the germline V gene (reference sequence). The V end lost 2 bases, the J end lost 5 bases, and 12 bases lay between the germline ends. The CDR3 has 13 residues. The CDR3 coding sequence is TGTGCCTGGAGTCGAGTTGCGGTAACTGAAGCTTTCTTT. This translates into CAWSRVAVTEAFF.

This clonotype was observed a handful of times. The chain has TRBV27 and TRBJ1-2; D gene unclear. Germline assignment: CDR1 MNHEY and CDR2 SMNVEV (reference sequence). The CDR3 is 14 residues long. V gave up 5 bases and J gave up 4 bases, with 14 bases separating them. This CDR3 reads CASSEAGRTYGYTF. The CDR3 DNA reads as TGTGCCAGCAGTGAAGCGGGCAGAACCTATGGCTACACCTTC.

The CDR3 reads CASSVGVNAEAFF. CDR3 bases: TGTGCCAGCAGCGTAGGTGTCAATGCAGAAGCTTTCTTT. The V call is TRBV9, the J call TRBJ1-1; D is ambiguous. The CDR3 has 13 amino acids. CDR1 is SGDLS and CDR2 is YYNGEE in the germline V gene. V lost 0 bases, J lost 8 bases, and 11 bases lay in between.

This rearrangement joins TRBV19 to TRBJ2-1; 9 positions agree with TRBD2. The V gene's germline CDR1 is LNHDA and CDR2 SQIVND (reference sequence). This CDR3 has 15 residues. With 4 bases clipped from V and 4 bases from J, the junction kept 5 bases outside the gene matches. In nucleotides, the CDR3 is TGTGCCAGTAGTAGTGGACTAGCGCATTACAATGAGCAGTTCTTC. This codes for CASSSGLAHYNEQFF.

The chain carries TRBV7-3 and TRBJ2-1; 9 bases map to TRBD2. Looked up from germline, CDR1 is SGHTA and CDR2 is FQGTGA. V gave up 1 base and J gave up 9 bases; unmatched junction bases: 10. This CDR3 spans 16 amino acids. This CDR3 is CASSLIRREGRGEQFF. CDR3 sequence (DNA): TGTGCCAGCAGCTTAATAAGGCGGGAGGGCCGGGGTGAGCAGTTCTTC.